These T cell receptor beta chains were read from a single sample in a study of shared clonotypes between healthy human individuals. The table came from immunoSEQ multiplex PCR; TCRdb's copy has only in-frame clones and leaves some out. Among around 980,000 clones, about 80% were seen once, and the ten largest hold 0.61%. The sequenced sample consisted of memory CD4+ T cells from PBMCs. These receptors were collected from a man aged 18 to 29 in good health. Some clones in this sample may be carry-over from other donors' samples. The CDR3 runs from the conserved cysteine through the conserved F or W. A D gene is named only where the DNA matches it firmly. Part of the rows lack a size; the others show once, few, many or a class for expanded clones.

j_gene: TRBJ1-1
d_gene: -
v_gene: TRBV7-9
abundance: -
CDR3nt: TGTGCCAGCAGCCTAGGGACCCGTGTTATTTCTGAAGCTTTCTTT
CDR3aa: CASSLGTRVISEAFF

j_gene: TRBJ1-1
d_gene: TRBD1
v_gene: TRBV28
abundance: -
CDR3nt: TGTGCCAGCCGCCGGGGGCAGGGGGCAGGTAGGGACACTGAAGCTTTCTTT
CDR3aa: CASRRGQGAGRDTEAFF

j_gene: TRBJ2-2
d_gene: TRBD1
v_gene: TRBV7-8
abundance: -
CDR3nt: TGTGCCAGCAGACAAGGGACAGGGGACACCGGGGAGCTGTTTTTT
CDR3aa: CASRQGTGDTGELFF

j_gene: TRBJ2-1
d_gene: -
v_gene: TRBV2
abundance: once
CDR3nt: TGTGCCAGCAGTGAGGAGGGGGCGGGAGAGCAGTTCTTC
CDR3aa: CASSEEGAGEQFF

j_gene: TRBJ2-2
d_gene: -
v_gene: TRBV19
abundance: few
CDR3nt: TGTGCCAGTAGTAGTGGATACACCGGGGAGCTGTTTTTT
CDR3aa: CASSSGYTGELFF

j_gene: TRBJ2-7
d_gene: TRBD1
v_gene: TRBV2
abundance: few
CDR3nt: TGTGCCAGCAGTCGCCCCGGGACAGGGACAGGCGAGCAGTACTTC
CDR3aa: CASSRPGTGTGEQYF

j_gene: TRBJ2-3
d_gene: TRBD1
v_gene: TRBV5-4
abundance: -
CDR3nt: TGTGCCAGCAGCCCGAGTGTGGGACAGGGTAGCGCAGATACGCAGTATTTT
CDR3aa: CASSPSVGQGSADTQYF

j_gene: TRBJ1-2
d_gene: -
v_gene: TRBV11-2
abundance: -
CDR3nt: TGTGCCAGCAGCTTTAACATGGCTGGCTACACCTTC
CDR3aa: CASSFNMAGYTF

j_gene: TRBJ2-7
d_gene: -
v_gene: TRBV7-2
abundance: -
CDR3nt: TGTGCCAGCAGCTTAATCTCCAGGCTAAACTACGAGCAGTACTTC
CDR3aa: CASSLISRLNYEQYF

j_gene: TRBJ1-2
d_gene: -
v_gene: TRBV28
abundance: -
CDR3nt: TGTGCCAGCAGTTCAGGGGTGTTTGGCTACACCTTC
CDR3aa: CASSSGVFGYTF

j_gene: TRBJ2-1
d_gene: TRBD2
v_gene: TRBV30
abundance: -
CDR3nt: TGTGCCTGGAGCCCACGCCCGGGAACTAGCGGACGCTCCTACAATGAGCAGTTCTTC
CDR3aa: CAWSPRPGTSGRSYNEQFF

j_gene: TRBJ2-1
d_gene: -
v_gene: TRBV7-8
abundance: -
CDR3nt: TGTGCCAGCAGCTTGCTCTTCATGAGCTCCTACAATGAGCAGTTCTTC
CDR3aa: CASSLLFMSSYNEQFF

j_gene: TRBJ1-3
d_gene: -
v_gene: TRBV9
abundance: -
CDR3nt: TGTGCCAGCAGCGTGCGGATCGAGGCAGCGAGGTCACTTACTGGAAACACCATATATTTT
CDR3aa: CASSVRIEAARSLTGNTIYF

j_gene: TRBJ1-5
d_gene: -
v_gene: TRBV5-1
abundance: once
CDR3nt: TGCGCCAGCAGCTTCTGGGAAAGTTATAGCAATCAGCCCCAGCATTTT
CDR3aa: CASSFWESYSNQPQHF

j_gene: TRBJ2-2
d_gene: -
v_gene: TRBV7-6
abundance: -
CDR3nt: TGTGCCAGCAGCTTAGAGGTTAGCGGAGCGAACACCGGGGAGCTGTTTTTT
CDR3aa: CASSLEVSGANTGELFF

j_gene: TRBJ1-2
d_gene: TRBD1
v_gene: TRBV5-6
abundance: few
CDR3nt: TGTGCCAGCAGCTTGGACAGGGGCTATGGCTACACCTTC
CDR3aa: CASSLDRGYGYTF

j_gene: TRBJ1-1
d_gene: -
v_gene: TRBV5-4
abundance: -
CDR3nt: TGTGCCAGCAGCCCAAAAGGTGGGTACCTTGGCACTGAAGCTTTCTTT
CDR3aa: CASSPKGGYLGTEAFF

j_gene: TRBJ1-1
d_gene: -
v_gene: TRBV18
abundance: -
CDR3nt: TGTGCCAGCTCACCGCCGGACCTAACGAACACTGAAGCTTTCTTT
CDR3aa: CASSPPDLTNTEAFF

j_gene: TRBJ2-7
d_gene: TRBD2
v_gene: TRBV5-1
abundance: -
CDR3nt: TGCGCCAGCAGCGCGGGACTAGCGGGAGGCCTCTCTGTTTACGAGCAGTACTTC
CDR3aa: CASSAGLAGGLSVYEQYF

j_gene: TRBJ2-4
d_gene: -
v_gene: TRBV19
abundance: many
CDR3nt: TGTGCCAGTAGTATATCCCCTGGGCCGGGCATTCAGTACTTC
CDR3aa: CASSISPGPGIQYF

j_gene: TRBJ2-7
d_gene: -
v_gene: TRBV4-3
abundance: -
CDR3nt: TGCGCCAGCAGCCAGCCCGGGGCAGGGGTCTACGAGCAGTACTTC
CDR3aa: CASSQPGAGVYEQYF

j_gene: TRBJ1-5
d_gene: -
v_gene: TRBV10-3
abundance: -
CDR3nt: TGTGCCATCAGTGAGTCACGGAGCAATCAGCCCCAGCATTTT
CDR3aa: CAISESRSNQPQHF

j_gene: TRBJ2-1
d_gene: -
v_gene: TRBV5-1
abundance: -
CDR3nt: TGCGCCAGCAAGTACGGGTCGACCTACAATGAGCAGTTCTTC
CDR3aa: CASKYGSTYNEQFF

j_gene: TRBJ1-6
d_gene: -
v_gene: TRBV7-6
abundance: -
CDR3nt: TGTGCCAGCAGCTTGACGAGCTTTAATTCACCCCTCCACTTT
CDR3aa: CASSLTSFNSPLHF

j_gene: TRBJ1-1
d_gene: -
v_gene: TRBV5-1
abundance: few
CDR3nt: TGCGCCAGCAGCTTGATGGAGAACACTGAAGCTTTCTTT
CDR3aa: CASSLMENTEAFF

j_gene: TRBJ2-7
d_gene: TRBD1
v_gene: TRBV6-1
abundance: -
CDR3nt: TGTGCCAGCAGTGAAGGGACAGGCTCCTACGAGCAGTACTTC
CDR3aa: CASSEGTGSYEQYF

j_gene: TRBJ1-1
d_gene: -
v_gene: TRBV5-1
abundance: many
CDR3nt: TGCGCCAGCAGCTTGGACGGCAGGATGAACACTGAAGCTTTCTTT
CDR3aa: CASSLDGRMNTEAFF

j_gene: TRBJ2-7
d_gene: -
v_gene: TRBV28
abundance: -
CDR3nt: TGTGCCAGCAGTCTCCCGGGCAGCCCCACTTACGAGCAGTACTTC
CDR3aa: CASSLPGSPTYEQYF

j_gene: TRBJ2-2
d_gene: TRBD1
v_gene: TRBV19
abundance: -
CDR3nt: TGTGCCAGTAGTATTCTGGCAGGGGGCCCCGGGGAGCTGTTTTTT
CDR3aa: CASSILAGGPGELFF

j_gene: TRBJ2-3
d_gene: TRBD2
v_gene: TRBV7-2
abundance: -
CDR3nt: TGTGCCAGCAGCTTAACTAGCGGGAGACGCACAGATACGCAGTATTTT
CDR3aa: CASSLTSGRRTDTQYF

j_gene: TRBJ1-1
d_gene: -
v_gene: TRBV28
abundance: -
CDR3nt: TGTGCCAGCAGTTTTGGCCAGGGAAACACTGAAGCTTTCTTT
CDR3aa: CASSFGQGNTEAFF

j_gene: TRBJ1-2
d_gene: TRBD1
v_gene: TRBV5-1
abundance: once
CDR3nt: TGCGCCAGCAGCTTGGACAGGGGGCTGAGGGGCACCTTC
CDR3aa: CASSLDRGLRGTF

j_gene: TRBJ1-3
d_gene: -
v_gene: TRBV9
abundance: -
CDR3nt: TGTGCCAGCAGCGTAGAGGAGGGCAACTCTGGAAACACCATATATTTT
CDR3aa: CASSVEEGNSGNTIYF